This T cell receptor beta chain appears in the sequencing data of a study of T-cell reconstitution after alpha-beta-depleted transplantation in children. This clonotype was detected many times. The antigen is unknown. Preparation of the TCRbeta library was carried out with unique molecular identifiers. TCRdb reprocessed the PCR reads via MiXCR and lists one record per CDR3 protein. The sample yields 90,000 to 150,000 distinct CDR3 sequences, 23% seen once. Whole-study findings and limits: T-cell counts and diversity at one year following transplant were attributed mainly to newly produced T cells. It was reported that alpha-beta T cells came from several hundred expanded graft clones (about two months after transplant). Some patients' high day-60 TCRbeta diversity was attributed to recipient cells surviving conditioning.

The CDR3 totals 18 residues. CDR1 is LNHNV and CDR2 is YYDKDF in the germline V gene (reference sequence). V trimming: 1 base; J trimming: 9 bases; junction bases outside the gene matches: 21. The rearrangement uses TRBV15 and TRBJ2-7, with 7 positions matching TRBD2. The clonotype was recovered from a male patient between 2 and 9 years old who had a stem cell transplant for chronic granulomatous disease, so the T cells may come from the graft donor. The sample in question was PBMCs, mostly from graft donor cells, obtained 180 days after TCRalphabeta/CD19-depleted stem cell transplant. CDR3: CATSRGKRLAPPLSVQYF. The CDR3 DNA reads as TGTGCCACCAGCAGAGGTAAACGACTAGCCCCTCCCCTATCGGTGCAGTACTTC.